This record concerns one T cell receptor (beta chain) sequence. Profiled with immunoSEQ multiplex PCR; TCRdb holds only in-frame clones, not every one. The sample consists of 25,000 to 35,000 clones, approximately 84% of them appearing once. The data are from a study of OX40 agonist ivuxolimab in advanced cancers. Germline lookup yields CDR1 PRHDT and CDR2 FYEKMQ (reference sequence). The V and J ends lost 5 bases and 7 bases respectively, with 17 bases between them. The CDR3 runs 14 residues. The chain recombines TRBV13 with TRBJ1-1, with D unresolved. The source is an adult with an advanced solid tumor such as melanoma, head and neck, liver or kidney cancer. The material was CD4+ or CD8+ T cells sorted from blood, obtained in a trial of the OX40 agonist ivuxolimab. CDR3 DNA sequence: TGTGCCAGCAGCGGCGGACGGACGGTCTATGAAGCTTTCTTT. Its translation is CASSGGRTVYEAFF. Looking up the rest from reference TRBV13 and TRBJ1-1 gives the full variable domain: AAGVIQSPRHLIKEKRETATLKCYPIPRHDTVYWYQQGPGQDPQFLISFYEKMQSDKGSIPDRFSAQQFSDYHSELNMSSLELGDSALYFCASSGGRTVYEAFFGQGTRLTVV.